This T cell receptor beta chain was retrieved from a study of response to subunit inactivated influenza vaccine. TCRdb fed the RT-PCR reads into MiXCR, producing one record per CDR3 protein. The data contain about 500,000 distinct CDR3 sequences, 6.5% to 8% of them seen just once; the ten biggest clones take up around 13%. Worth noting for this clonotype: Its specificity is not known.

Points from the study as a whole: The authors suggested that every seasonal influenza vaccination recruits few new T cells.

The CDR3 runs to 13 residues. With 0 bases removed from V and 8 bases from J, the gap between germline ends came to 8 bases. Per germline, CDR1 WNHNN and CDR2 SYGVQD (reference sequence). The chain links TRBV10-1 to TRBJ2-1; TRBD1 is a possible D gene (5 bases). Sequenced material: PBMCs from blood, taken about 24 months after vaccination. This TCR was sampled from a man aged 50 to 69 who received an inactivated influenza vaccine. As DNA, the CDR3 is TGCGCCAGCAGTGAGTCAGGGGTGGATGAGCAGTTCTTC. As protein: CASSESGVDEQFF.